This TCR beta chain is from a study of vaccination and CD4 T cells after COVID-19. Indicated treatment: roughly nine-day PBMC culture with coronavirus spike peptide pools or control peptides (ViraFEST assay). Details on this clonotype: The antigen is unknown.

Sequenced with the Oncomine TCR Beta short-read assay was DNA taken from cultured CD4+ T cells. TCRdb independently ran MiXCR on the PCR reads; one entry per CDR3 protein. Of around 13,000 distinct CDR3 sequences in the sample, approximately 52% were seen once. Germline loops: CDR1 MDHEN, CDR2 SYDVKM. CDR3 length: 12 residues. The V gene lost 2 bases and the J gene lost 4 bases, with 4 bases spanning the gap. Sample: CD4+ T cells from blood, cultured in vitro. The origin of this receptor is a human donor who had recovered from COVID-19. This sequence joins TRBV28 and TRBJ2-3; D remains unclear. This CDR3 reads CASSLNSDTQYF. CDR3 coding DNA: TGTGCCAGCAGTTTAAATTCAGATACGCAGTATTTT.